This T cell receptor beta chain originates from a study of patients and donors after allogeneic stem cell transplantation. Via MiXCR, TCRdb re-called the RT-PCR reads, giving one row per CDR3 protein. The sample lists about 960,000 distinct CDR3 sequences; 15% to 20% were seen once. Germline loops: CDR1 SGHVS, CDR2 FQNEAQ. J lost 6 bases, V lost 5 bases, and 3 bases had no gene match. The CDR3 runs to 14 residues. V usage is TRBV7-8 and J usage is TRBJ2-1; 11 nucleotides align to TRBD2. The clonotype originates from a human donor who was either an allogeneic HSCT recipient or a stem cell or donor lymphocyte infusion donor (not recorded which). It is not recorded whose cells these are; they may come from a transplant donor. Sequencing was done on a sample of blood, either unsorted or a sorted T cell fraction (not recorded which). The CDR3 reads CASSVSGRANEQFF. CDR3 DNA sequence: TGTGCCAGCAGCGTTAGCGGGAGGGCCAATGAGCAGTTCTTC.